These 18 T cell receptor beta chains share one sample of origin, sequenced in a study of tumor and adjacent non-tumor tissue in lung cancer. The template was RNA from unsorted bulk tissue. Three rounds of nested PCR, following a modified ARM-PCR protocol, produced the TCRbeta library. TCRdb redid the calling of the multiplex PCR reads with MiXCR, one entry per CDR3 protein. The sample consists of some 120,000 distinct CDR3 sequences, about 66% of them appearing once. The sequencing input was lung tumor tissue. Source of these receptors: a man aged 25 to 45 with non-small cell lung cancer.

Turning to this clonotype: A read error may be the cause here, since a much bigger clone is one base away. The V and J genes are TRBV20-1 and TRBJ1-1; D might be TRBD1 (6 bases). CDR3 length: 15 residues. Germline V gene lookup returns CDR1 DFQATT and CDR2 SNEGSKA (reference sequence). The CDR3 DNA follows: TGCAATGCTAGAGACGGTCGGGGGCTAGGGACTGAAGCTTTCTTT. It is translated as CNARDGRGLGTEAFF.

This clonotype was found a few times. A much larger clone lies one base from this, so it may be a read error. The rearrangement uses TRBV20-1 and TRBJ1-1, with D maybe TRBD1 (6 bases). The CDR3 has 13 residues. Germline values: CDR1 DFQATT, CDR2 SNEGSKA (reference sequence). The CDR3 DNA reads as TGCAGTGCTGCGGGGGGCATGAACACTGAATCTTTCTTT. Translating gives CSAAGGMNTESFF.

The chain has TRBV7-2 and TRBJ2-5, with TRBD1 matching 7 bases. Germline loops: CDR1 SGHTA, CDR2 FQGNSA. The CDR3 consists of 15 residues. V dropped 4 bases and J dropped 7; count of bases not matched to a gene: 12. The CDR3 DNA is TGTACCAGCAGCTCCCGGACAGGCGTTGGAGGGACCCAGTACTTC. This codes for CTSSSRTGVGGTQYF.

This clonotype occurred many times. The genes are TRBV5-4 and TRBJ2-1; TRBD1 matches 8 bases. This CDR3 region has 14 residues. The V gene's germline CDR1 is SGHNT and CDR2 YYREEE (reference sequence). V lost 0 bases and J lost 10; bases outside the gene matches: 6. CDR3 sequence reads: CASSLETGAWEQFF. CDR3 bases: TGTGCCAGCAGCTTGGAGACAGGGGCATGGGAGCAGTTCTTC.

The CDR3, as DNA: TGTGCCAGCAGCCCCGATCGAGGGGGCGGGGAGACCCAGTACTTC. It translates to CASSPDRGGGETQYF. The genes are TRBV7-2 and TRBJ2-5; TRBD1 matches at 7 bases. V lost 5 bases and J lost 5; bases outside the gene matches: 11. There are 15 residues in the CDR3. The V gene's germline CDR1 is SGHTA and CDR2 FQGNSA.

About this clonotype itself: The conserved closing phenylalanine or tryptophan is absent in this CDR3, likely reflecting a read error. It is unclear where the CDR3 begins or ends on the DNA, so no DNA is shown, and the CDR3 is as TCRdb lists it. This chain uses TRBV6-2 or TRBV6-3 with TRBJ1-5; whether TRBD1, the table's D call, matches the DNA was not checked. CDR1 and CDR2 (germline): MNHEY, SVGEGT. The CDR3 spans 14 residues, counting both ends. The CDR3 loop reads CVSSSGDGNQPQLL.

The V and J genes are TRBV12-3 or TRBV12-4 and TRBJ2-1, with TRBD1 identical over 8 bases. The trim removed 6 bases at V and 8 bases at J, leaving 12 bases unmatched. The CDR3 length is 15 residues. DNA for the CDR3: TGTGCCAGCAGCTCCCCAGGGGGCGGAAACGATGAGCAGTTCTTC. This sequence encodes CASSSPGGGNDEQFF.

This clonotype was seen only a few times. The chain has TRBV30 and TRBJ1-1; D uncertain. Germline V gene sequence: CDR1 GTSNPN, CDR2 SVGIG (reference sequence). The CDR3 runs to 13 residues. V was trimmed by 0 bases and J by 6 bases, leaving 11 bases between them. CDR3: CAWSVQHYSEAFF. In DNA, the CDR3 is TGTGCCTGGAGTGTACAACACTACTCTGAAGCTTTCTTT.

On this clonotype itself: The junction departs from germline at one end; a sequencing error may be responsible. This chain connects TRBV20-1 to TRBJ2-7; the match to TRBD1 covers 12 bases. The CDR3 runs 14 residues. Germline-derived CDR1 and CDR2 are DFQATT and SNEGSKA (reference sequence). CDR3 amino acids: CSSREGQGADGQYF. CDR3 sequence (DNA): TGCAGTTCTAGAGAGGGACAGGGGGCTGACGGGCAGTACTTC.

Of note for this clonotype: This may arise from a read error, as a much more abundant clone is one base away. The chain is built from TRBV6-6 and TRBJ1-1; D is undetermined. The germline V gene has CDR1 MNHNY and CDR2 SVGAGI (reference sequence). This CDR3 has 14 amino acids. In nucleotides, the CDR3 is TGTGCCAACAGTTATCGGTCCGGTGGCACTGAAGCTTTCTTT. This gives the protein CANSYRSGGTEAFF.

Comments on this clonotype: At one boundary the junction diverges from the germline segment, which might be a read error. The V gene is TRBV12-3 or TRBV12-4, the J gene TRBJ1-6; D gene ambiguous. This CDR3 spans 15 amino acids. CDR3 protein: CASLEATKYNSPLRF. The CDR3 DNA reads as TGTGCCAGCTTGGAGGCGACCAAATATAATTCACCCCTCCGCTTT.

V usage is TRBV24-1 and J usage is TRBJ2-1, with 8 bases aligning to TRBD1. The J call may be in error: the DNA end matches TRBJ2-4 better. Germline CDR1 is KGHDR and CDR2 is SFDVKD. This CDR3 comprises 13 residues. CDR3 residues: CATSEPGQGAQYF. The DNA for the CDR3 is TGTGCCACCAGTGAACCTGGACAGGGAGCTCAGTACTTC.

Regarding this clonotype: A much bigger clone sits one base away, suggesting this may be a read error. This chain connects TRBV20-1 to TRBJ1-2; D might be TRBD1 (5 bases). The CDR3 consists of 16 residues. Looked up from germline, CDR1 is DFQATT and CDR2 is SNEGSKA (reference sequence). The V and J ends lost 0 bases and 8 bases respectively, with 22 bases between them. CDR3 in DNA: TGCAGTGCTAGAGATTCCAGCGTATCGCAGGGAAACGGCTACACCTTC. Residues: CSARDSSVSQGNGYTF.

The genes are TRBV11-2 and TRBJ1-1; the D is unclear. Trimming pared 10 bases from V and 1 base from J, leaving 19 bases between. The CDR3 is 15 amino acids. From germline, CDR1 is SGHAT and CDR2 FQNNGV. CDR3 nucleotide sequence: TGTGCCATCTGCTTGGCAAGGGTCCCGAACACTGAAGCTTTCTTT. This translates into CAICLARVPNTEAFF.

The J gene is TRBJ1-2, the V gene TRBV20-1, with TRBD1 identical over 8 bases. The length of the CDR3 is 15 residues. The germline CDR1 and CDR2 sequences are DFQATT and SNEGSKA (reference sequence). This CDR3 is CNAQNPGGRNYGYTF. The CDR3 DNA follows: TGCAATGCCCAGAATCCAGGGGGCAGAAACTATGGCTACACCTTC.

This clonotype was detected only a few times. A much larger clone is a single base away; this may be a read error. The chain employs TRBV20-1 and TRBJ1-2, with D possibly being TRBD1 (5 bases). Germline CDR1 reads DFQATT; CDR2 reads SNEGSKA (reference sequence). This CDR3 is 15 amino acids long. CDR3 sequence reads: CSAKDPSRGTYDYTF. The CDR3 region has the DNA TGCAGTGCTAAAGACCCCTCTAGGGGAACCTATGACTACACCTTC.

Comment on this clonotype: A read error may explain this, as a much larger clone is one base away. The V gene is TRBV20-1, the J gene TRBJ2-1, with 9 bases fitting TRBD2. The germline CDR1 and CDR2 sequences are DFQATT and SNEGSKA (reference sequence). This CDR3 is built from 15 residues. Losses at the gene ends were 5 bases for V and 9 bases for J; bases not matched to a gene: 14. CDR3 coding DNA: TGCAGTGCTGGGATTCGGCGGGGGGGCCGGGGTGAGCAGTTCTTC. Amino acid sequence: CSAGIRRGGRGEQFF.

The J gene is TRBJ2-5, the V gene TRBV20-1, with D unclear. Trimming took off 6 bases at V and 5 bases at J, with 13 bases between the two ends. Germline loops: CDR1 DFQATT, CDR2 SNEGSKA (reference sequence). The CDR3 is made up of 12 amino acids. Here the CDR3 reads CSAGQPRETQYF. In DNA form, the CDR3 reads TGCAGTGCAGGCCAGCCAAGGGAGACCCAGTACTTC.